These 13 T cell receptor beta chains share one sample of origin, sequenced in a study of blood T cell repertoires in COVID-19. The method was immunoSEQ multiplex PCR; TCRdb's version includes in-frame clones alone and lacks a portion of them. The table includes fewer than 130,000 clones, about 85% detected once. Sequencing used peripheral blood. These receptors all come from a human donor in a cohort sampled during active COVID-19.

The chain recombines TRBV28 with TRBJ1-3; TRBD1 agrees at 8 bases. This CDR3 region has 16 residues. Trimming removed 3 bases from V and 2 bases from J; junction bases left unmatched: 6. Germline assignment: CDR1 MDHEN and CDR2 SYDVKM. CDR3: CASSFSLTGAGNTIYF. The CDR3 DNA reads as TGTGCCAGCAGTTTCTCGCTGACAGGGGCTGGAAACACCATATATTTT.

The rearrangement links TRBV2 to TRBJ1-1; D remains unclear. CDR3 length: 13 amino acids. V was pared by 2 bases and J by 1 base, with 5 bases between. Germline values: CDR1 SNHLY, CDR2 FYNNEI. The CDR3: CASSEPGNTEAFF. DNA of the CDR3: TGTGCCAGCAGTGAACCCGGGAACACTGAAGCTTTCTTT.

The chain uses TRBV19 and TRBJ2-7; no definite D call. This CDR3 has 16 amino acids. The ends were cut back, 4 bases at V and 0 bases at J, with 16 bases in the middle. The germline CDR1 and CDR2 sequences are LNHDA and SQIVND (reference sequence). The CDR3 loop is CASSTSLSRASYEQYF. The CDR3 coding sequence is TGTGCCAGTAGTACCTCACTATCAAGAGCCTCCTACGAGCAGTACTTC.

The V call is TRBV2, the J call TRBJ2-2; 7 bases are a match to TRBD2. The V and J ends lost 7 bases and 6 bases, in that order; junction bases with no gene match: 8. The CDR3 is made up of 14 amino acids. CDR1 and CDR2 from the germline V gene are SNHLY and FYNNEI. CDR3: CASKVAGTPGELFF. CDR3 DNA sequence: TGTGCCAGCAAGGTAGCGGGTACTCCCGGGGAGCTGTTTTTT. The full variable domain, in which reference TRBV2 and TRBJ2-2 provide the parts outside the CDR3, is EPEVTQTPSHQVTQMGQEVILRCVPISNHLYFYWYRQILGQKVEFLVSFYNNEISEKSEIFDDQFSVERPDGSNFTLKIRSTKLEDSAMYFCASKVAGTPGELFFGEGSRLTVL.

The rearrangement uses TRBV3-1 (or the pseudogene TRBV3-2) and TRBJ1-6, with 7 bases fitting TRBD1. There are 17 residues in the CDR3. V shed 3 bases and J 0 bases; nucleotides not matched to a gene: 5. Per the germline V gene, CDR1 is LGHDT and CDR2 is YNNKEL (reference sequence). CDR3 coding DNA: TGTGCCAGCAGCCATCGGGACAGCAGCTCCTATAATTCACCCCTCCACTTT. Translated, it gives CASSHRDSSSYNSPLHF.

The chain employs TRBV6-1 and TRBJ2-1; 14 bases line up with TRBD2. After removal of 4 bases from V and 4 bases from J, the junction contained 6 bases not matched to a gene. The CDR3 spans 17 residues. CDR1 and CDR2 from the germline V gene are MNHNS and SASEGT. DNA for the CDR3: TGTGCCAGCAGTGGCGGGACTAGCGGGAGTTGGTACAATGAGCAGTTCTTC. As protein: CASSGGTSGSWYNEQFF.

The V gene is TRBV10-3, the J gene TRBJ2-7, with D perhaps matching TRBD1 (5 bases). Between the trimmed V and J ends, which lost 0 bases and 6 bases, there was a span of 12 bases. The CDR3 is 14 amino acids. The germline V gene encodes CDR1 ENHRY and CDR2 SYGVKD. CDR3 coding DNA: TGTGCCATCAGTGAGTCTGCAGGGCTCAGCGAGCAGTACTTC. Its translation: CAISESAGLSEQYF.

This clone was seen more than once but under ten times. The V call is TRBV10-3, the J call TRBJ2-5, with 10 bases aligning to TRBD2. CDR3 length: 14 amino acids. Germline trimming cut 8 bases from V and 5 bases from J; bases unmatched to any gene: 8. Per the germline V gene, CDR1 is ENHRY and CDR2 is SYGVKD. The CDR3 bases are TGTGCCATCGGGCTAGCGGGAGTCGGGGAGACCCAGTACTTC. Protein: CAIGLAGVGETQYF.

Only one count was recorded for this clone. This chain connects TRBV19 to TRBJ1-5; D uncertain. Deletions cut 2 bases from V and 7 bases from J, with 9 bases between. From germline, CDR1 is LNHDA and CDR2 SQIVND (reference sequence). The CDR3 is made up of 13 amino acids. CDR3 loop: CASSIPMRQPQHF. The CDR3 region has the DNA TGTGCCAGTAGTATACCCATGCGGCAGCCCCAGCATTTT.

This chain links TRBV4-1 with TRBJ2-1, with TRBD2 matching 7 bases. Germline CDR1 and CDR2: MGHRA and YSYEKL. V gave up 4 bases and J gave up 6 bases; unmatched junction bases: 12. The CDR3 spans 16 residues. CDR3 loop: CASSLNSGPLPNEQFF. The CDR3 DNA follows: TGCGCCAGCAGCCTTAATAGCGGGCCCCTCCCCAATGAGCAGTTCTTC.

This chain connects TRBV12-3 or TRBV12-4 to TRBJ1-2; TRBD1 is a possible D gene (5 bases). The CDR3 contains 13 residues. Deletions cut 5 bases from V and 1 base from J, with 8 bases between. CDR3 amino acids: CASSVQGNYGYTF. The CDR3 bases are TGTGCCAGCAGTGTCCAGGGTAACTATGGCTACACCTTC.

The chain couples TRBV12-3 or TRBV12-4 to TRBJ1-5; D is unresolved. V was clipped by 1 base and J by 3 bases, with 4 bases between them. The length of the CDR3 is 13 residues. As DNA, the CDR3 is TGTGCCAGCAGTTTAGTGGCCAATCAGCCCCAGCATTTT. Amino acid sequence: CASSLVANQPQHF.

This clone has just a few counts. This chain links TRBV19 with TRBJ1-6; D gene ambiguous. Germline CDR1 reads LNHDA; CDR2 reads SQIVND (reference sequence). V lost 3 bases and J 10 bases, leaving 13 bases between the germline ends. The CDR3 spans 14 residues. The CDR3 DNA reads TGTGCCAGTAGTATGACCCTCAAGGAGTCACCCCTCCACTTT. It encodes CASSMTLKESPLHF.